One sample yielded the 21 T cell receptor beta chains listed below, sequenced in a study of blood T cell repertoires in COVID-19. This table comes from immunoSEQ multiplex PCR, and its TCRdb copy is limited to in-frame clones, with some not included. The repertoire holds over 30,000 clones, with about 82% as singletons. Sequencing was done on a sample of peripheral blood. The source of these receptors is a man older than 75 with active or convalescent COVID-19.

The CDR3 DNA reads TGCGCCAGCAGCTTGGTGGGAGTAACCACCGGGGAGCTGTTTTTT. Encoded protein: CASSLVGVTTGELFF. The chain has TRBV5-1 and TRBJ2-2; the D gene is possibly TRBD2 (5 bases). V dropped 0 bases and J dropped 4 bases, with 10 bases sitting between them. The CDR3 is 15 amino acids. CDR1 and CDR2 (germline): SGHRS, YFSETQ.

V gene TRBV7-2 combines with J gene TRBJ2-1, with D perhaps TRBD1 (6 bases). The germline gives CDR1 SGHTA, CDR2 FQGNSA. This CDR3 region has 16 residues. Trimming cost V 5 bases and J 0 bases, with 14 bases left between them. This chain's CDR3 is CASSAIPGASYNEQFF. The CDR3 DNA reads TGTGCCAGCAGCGCGATACCAGGGGCCTCCTACAATGAGCAGTTCTTC.

CDR3 amino acids: CASNSNSNTGELFF. As DNA, the CDR3 is TGCGCCAGCAACTCCAACTCGAACACCGGGGAGCTGTTTTTT. The rearrangement joins TRBV10-2 to TRBJ2-2; D not certain. V was trimmed by 7 bases and J by 0 bases, leaving 9 bases between them. Germline CDR1 WSHSY, CDR2 SAAADI. This CDR3 region has 14 residues.

The table lists this clone with a count of one. J is TRBJ2-7 and V is TRBV7-8, with 9 bases fitting TRBD1. Looked up from germline, CDR1 is SGHVS and CDR2 is FQNEAQ. CDR3 length: 17 amino acids. The V segment lost 2 bases and the J segment 5 bases; nucleotides outside the gene matches: 13. The CDR3 protein is CASSLRGYRDRVNEQYF. CDR3 DNA: TGTGCCAGCAGCTTACGAGGATACCGGGACAGGGTCAACGAGCAGTACTTC. The complete variable domain, with remaining parts taken from reference TRBV7-8 and TRBJ2-7, reads GAGVSQSPRYKVAKRGQDVALRCDPISGHVSLFWYQQALGQGPEFLTYFQNEAQLDKSGLPSDRFFAERPEGSVSTLKIQRTQQEDSAVYLCASSLRGYRDRVNEQYFGPGTRLTVT.

The chain recombines TRBV30 with TRBJ2-5; 8 bases are shared with TRBD1. This CDR3 has 15 amino acids. The germline gives CDR1 GTSNPN, CDR2 SVGIG (reference sequence). J gave up 7 bases and V 2 bases, and 12 bases lay outside the gene matches. CDR3 region: CAWSHLTGGKGTQYF. The CDR3 coding sequence is TGTGCCTGGAGTCATCTAACAGGGGGTAAGGGGACCCAGTACTTC.

V usage is TRBV29-1 and J usage is TRBJ2-1, with TRBD1 as a possible D gene (6 bases). V gave up 6 bases and J gave up 0 bases, with 15 bases separating them. Germline V gene sequence: CDR1 SQVTM, CDR2 ANQGSEA. CDR3 length equals 15 residues. This chain's CDR3 is CSVSTSGDSYNEQFF. CDR3 coding DNA: TGCAGCGTCTCCACCTCAGGGGACTCCTACAATGAGCAGTTCTTC.

The V gene is TRBV10-1, the J gene TRBJ2-1, with TRBD2 identical over 12 bases. V was clipped by 0 bases and J by 6 bases; unmatched bases: 15. The CDR3 has 20 amino acids. Germline V gives CDR1 WNHNN, CDR2 SYGVQD (reference sequence). CDR3 sequence reads: CASSESILSYVTSGGNEQFF. In DNA form, the CDR3 reads TGCGCCAGCAGTGAGTCGATTTTGTCCTACGTGACTAGCGGGGGCAATGAGCAGTTCTTC.

The chain joins TRBV6-5 to TRBJ1-3; D uncertain. This CDR3 contains 15 residues. Trimming took off 5 bases at V and 0 bases at J, with 11 bases between the two ends. CDR1 and CDR2 (germline): MNHEY, SVGAGI. The CDR3 bases are TGTGCCAGCAGTCCGGACGGGAGCTCTGGAAACACCATATATTTT. Residues: CASSPDGSSGNTIYF.

The chain links TRBV5-1 to TRBJ1-2; weak D call: TRBD1 (6 bases). The germline gives CDR1 SGHRS, CDR2 YFSETQ. The length of the CDR3 is 15 residues. Deletions cut 4 bases from V and 4 bases from J, with 17 bases between. The CDR3 here is CASSEPTGLRYGYTF. The CDR3 DNA reads as TGCGCCAGCAGCGAGCCGACAGGTTTACGCTATGGCTACACCTTC. Based on the CDR3 plus reference TRBV5-1 and TRBJ1-2, the full variable domain is KAGVTQTPRYLIKTRGQQVTLSCSPISGHRSVSWYQQTPGQGLQFLFEYFSETQRNKGNFPGRFSGRQFSNSRSEMNVSTLELGDSALYLCASSEPTGLRYGYTFGSGTRLTVV.

This chain links TRBV24-1 with TRBJ1-5; unclear D gene. The CDR3 sequence is 14 residues long. Per the germline V gene, CDR1 is KGHDR and CDR2 is SFDVKD. The germline V and J ends were trimmed by 4 bases and 1 base, with 7 bases remaining between them. The CDR3 coding sequence is TGTGCCACCAGTGAGACGGGAAGCAATCAGCCCCAGCATTTT. It is translated as CATSETGSNQPQHF.

J is TRBJ2-2 and V is TRBV2, with a tentative D call TRBD2 (5 bases). Germline lookup yields CDR1 SNHLY and CDR2 FYNNEI. The CDR3 totals 17 residues. V dropped 6 bases and J dropped 4 bases, with 21 bases sitting between them. The CDR3 loop reads CASRDASGRGSTGELFF. The CDR3 coding sequence is TGTGCCAGCAGGGACGCAAGTGGGCGTGGGAGCACCGGGGAGCTGTTTTTT.

This clone was observed a single time. The gene calls are TRBV2 and TRBJ2-2; D perhaps matches TRBD1 (6 bases). This CDR3 is built from 15 residues. V gave up 5 bases and J gave up 1 base, with 11 bases separating them. Germline CDR1 SNHLY, CDR2 FYNNEI. CDR3 loop: CASSTQGKNTGELFF. CDR3 in DNA: TGTGCCAGCAGTACACAGGGAAAGAACACCGGGGAGCTGTTTTTT.

The chain uses TRBV28 and TRBJ2-7; 9 bases are a match to TRBD2. Germline lookup yields CDR1 MDHEN and CDR2 SYDVKM. The CDR3 is made up of 15 amino acids. V lost 5 bases and J lost 5; bases outside the gene matches: 10. The CDR3 here is CASSPGTSLRNEQYF. The CDR3 DNA is TGTGCCAGCAGTCCTGGGACTAGCCTACGGAACGAGCAGTACTTC.

This clone was observed a few times. The chain employs TRBV9 and TRBJ2-7, with no clear D. CDR1 and CDR2 from the germline V gene are SGDLS and YYNGEE. The CDR3 extends over 15 amino acids. V lost 1 base and J 0 bases, leaving 11 bases between the germline ends. CDR3 residues: CASSVRVGSSYEQYF. CDR3 nucleotide sequence: TGTGCCAGCAGCGTACGGGTCGGAAGCTCCTACGAGCAGTACTTC.

V usage is TRBV9 and J usage is TRBJ2-1, with 8 bases lining up with TRBD2. The CDR3 runs 17 residues. The V and J ends lost 0 bases and 2 bases, in that order; junction bases with no gene match: 7. Germline V lookup: CDR1 SGDLS, CDR2 YYNGEE. The DNA of the CDR3 is TGTGCCAGCAGCGTAGAGGCTCTAGCGGGTACCTACAATGAGCAGTTCTTC. It is translated as CASSVEALAGTYNEQFF. The full variable domain, its missing parts supplied by reference TRBV9 and TRBJ2-1, is DSGVTQTPKHLITATGQRVTLRCSPRSGDLSVYWYQQSLDQGLQFLIQYYNGEERAKGNILERFSAQQFPDLHSELNLSSLELGDSALYFCASSVEALAGTYNEQFFGPGTRLTVL.

This chain uses TRBV28 with TRBJ1-1; 8 nucleotides match TRBD1. The V gene's germline CDR1 is MDHEN and CDR2 SYDVKM. CDR3 length: 17 residues. V was pared by 6 bases and J by 3 bases, with 15 bases of the junction left unmatched. The CDR3 sequence: CASSPPGGANQDTEAFF. The CDR3, as DNA: TGTGCCAGCAGCCCACCAGGGGGCGCCAATCAGGACACTGAAGCTTTCTTT.

The chain recombines TRBV11-2 with TRBJ2-5; D gene unclear. The CDR3 loop spans 12 amino acids. Germline assignment: CDR1 SGHAT and CDR2 FQNNGV. The germline V and J ends were trimmed by 0 bases and 6 bases, with 5 bases remaining between them. CDR3 in amino acids: CASSLDVKTQYF. CDR3 nucleotide sequence: TGTGCCAGCAGCTTAGACGTAAAGACCCAGTACTTC. The full variable domain, its missing parts supplied by reference TRBV11-2 and TRBJ2-5, is EAGVAQSPRYKIIEKRQSVAFWCNPISGHATLYWYQQILGQGPKLLIQFQNNGVVDDSQLPKDRFSAERLKGVDSTLKIQPAKLEDSAVYLCASSLDVKTQYFGPGTRLLVL.

CDR3 residues: CASRRASGNTDTQYF. CDR3 in DNA: TGTGCCAGCAGGAGGGCTAGCGGGAACACAGATACGCAGTATTTT. This chain uses TRBV2 with TRBJ2-3; 9 bases line up with TRBD2. Germline V gene sequence: CDR1 SNHLY, CDR2 FYNNEI. The CDR3 has 15 amino acids. V gave up 6 bases and J gave up 2 bases; unmatched junction bases: 6. The complete variable domain, with remaining parts taken from reference TRBV2 and TRBJ2-3, reads EPEVTQTPSHQVTQMGQEVILRCVPISNHLYFYWYRQILGQKVEFLVSFYNNEISEKSEIFDDQFSVERPDGSNFTLKIRSTKLEDSAMYFCASRRASGNTDTQYFGPGTRLTVL.

This chain joins TRBV7-2 and TRBJ2-7; 8 nucleotides line up with TRBD2. The ends lost 5 bases at V and 6 bases at J; junction bases unmatched: 9. The V gene's germline CDR1 is SGHTA and CDR2 FQGNSA. The CDR3 contains 14 residues. CDR3 region: CASSPGGILGEQYF. The CDR3 DNA reads TGTGCCAGCAGCCCGGGGGGGATCTTGGGCGAGCAGTACTTC.

V and J are TRBV27 and TRBJ1-6; no reliable D call. V gave up 5 bases and J gave up 10 bases, with 15 bases separating them. The CDR3 length is 14 residues. Per the germline V gene, CDR1 is MNHEY and CDR2 is SMNVEV (reference sequence). The CDR3 bases are TGTGCCAGCAGTCTCCGTGAGAGTTTGTCACCCCTCCACTTT. This gives the protein CASSLRESLSPLHF.

In its sample, this clone was seen a few times. This rearrangement joins TRBV29-1 to TRBJ1-2; 8 nucleotides line up with TRBD1. CDR3 length equals 17 residues. Trimming cost V 1 base and J 1 base; bases outside gene matches: 11. Germline V gene sequence: CDR1 SQVTM, CDR2 ANQGSEA. The CDR3 is CSVEGAEGQGRNYGYTF. CDR3 nucleotides: TGCAGCGTTGAAGGGGCTGAAGGACAGGGACGTAACTATGGCTACACCTTC.